This TCR beta chain was captured by sequencing in a study of blood T cell repertoires in COVID-19. For the study at large: Both acute and convalescent COVID-19 samples were obtained from the United States, Italy and Spain. PBMCs, B-cell-depleted T cells, or T cells provided the cDNA or gDNA that made up the material.

This clone appeared a few times. The authors' processing: Amplifying reference gene primers gave estimates of nucleated cell counts. TCRdb's table, derived via immunoSEQ multiplex PCR, lists solely in-frame clones and lacks some. That table furnishes V, J and clone size, whereas the DNA furnished D and trimming. The data hold 200,000 to 300,000 clones, with about 82% observed a single time. The CDR3 is 15 amino acids. CDR1 and CDR2 (germline): LGHNA, YNFKEQ. Unmatched junction bases numbered 7, after V lost 4 bases and J lost 7 bases. The Seattle patients, enrolled during active infection, were followed longitudinally.

The chain uses TRBV4-2 and TRBJ2-1, with TRBD2 matching 10 bases. The source is a woman of 80 years or more with COVID-19, enrolled during active disease. Sequencing was done on a sample of peripheral blood. Written as DNA, the CDR3 is TGTGCCAGCAGCCGATCTAGCGGGGGAGGGAATGAGCAGTTCTTC. Translation gives CASSRSSGGGNEQFF.